A single sample gave rise to the 25 T cell receptor beta chains below, sequenced in a study of T cell responses to AZD1222 COVID-19 vaccine. The method was immunoSEQ multiplex PCR; TCRdb's version includes in-frame clones alone and lacks a portion of them. The sample has roughly 150,000 clones; about 89% are singletons. Source: peripheral blood, taken 28 days after the second AZD1222 dose. These receptors all come from an adult who received the AZD1222 COVID-19 vaccine.

CDR3 DNA: TGTGCCAGCAGTGAAAGGACTCCGTCAAATACGCAGTATTTT. Amino acid sequence: CASSERTPSNTQYF. The chain joins TRBV2 to TRBJ2-3, with D perhaps matching TRBD2 (5 bases). Between the trimmed V and J ends, which lost 2 bases and 7 bases, there was a span of 13 bases. There are 14 residues in the CDR3. Germline V gene sequence: CDR1 SNHLY, CDR2 FYNNEI.

This rearrangement joins TRBV4-1 to TRBJ1-2; no definite D call. The V gene's germline CDR1 is MGHRA and CDR2 YSYEKL. The CDR3 consists of 13 residues. The ends were cut back, 1 base at V and 4 bases at J, with 7 bases in the middle. Written as DNA, the CDR3 is TGCGCCAGCAGCCAAGGGACGGCCTATGGCTACACCTTC. Its protein product is CASSQGTAYGYTF.

The rearrangement joins TRBV2 to TRBJ2-4; perhaps TRBD2 as D (7 bases). V lost 3 bases, J lost 6 bases, and 12 bases lay in between. This CDR3 has 14 residues. Germline CDR1 and CDR2: SNHLY and FYNNEI. The CDR3 DNA sequence: TGTGCCAGCAGTGATAGGGGGAGGGGAAACATTCAGTACTTC. This codes for CASSDRGRGNIQYF.

This clone was counted only a few times. V usage is TRBV28 and J usage is TRBJ1-5; D is undetermined. Germline lookup yields CDR1 MDHEN and CDR2 SYDVKM. This CDR3 comprises 13 residues. Trimming took 3 bases from V and 5 from J, leaving 8 bases between them. Here the CDR3 reads CASSFPPDQPQHF. As DNA, the CDR3 is TGTGCCAGCAGTTTCCCCCCAGATCAGCCCCAGCATTTT.

The chain couples TRBV6-2 or TRBV6-3 to TRBJ2-3; no firm D call. The CDR3 is made up of 12 amino acids. V was trimmed by 3 bases and J by 6 bases, leaving 7 bases between them. CDR1 is MNHEY, CDR2 SVGEGT, per germline. CDR3: CASSYGQDTQYF. DNA for the CDR3: TGTGCCAGCAGTTATGGGCAGGATACGCAGTATTTT.

This clone has just a few counts. The genes are TRBV4-1 and TRBJ2-2; no reliable D call. The germline V and J ends were trimmed by 0 bases and 7 bases, with 12 bases remaining between them. In germline, CDR1 is MGHRA, CDR2 YSYEKL. The CDR3 totals 15 residues. For the CDR3, the DNA is TGCGCCAGCAGCCAAGAGGCAAGTTTGGGCGGGGAGCTGTTTTTT. Translated: CASSQEASLGGELFF.

The chain recombines TRBV2 with TRBJ1-2; TRBD1 agrees at 8 bases. The germline CDR1 and CDR2 sequences are SNHLY and FYNNEI. CDR3 size: 13 residues. Trimming at V came to 6 bases and at J to 4 bases, leaving 4 bases not matched to a gene. The CDR3 sequence is CASRGQGSYGYTF. In nucleotides, the CDR3 is TGTGCCAGCAGAGGACAGGGAAGCTATGGCTACACCTTC.

The chain combines TRBV5-4 with TRBJ2-5; D perhaps matches TRBD1 (6 bases). The length of the CDR3 is 14 residues. V shed 4 bases and J shed 5 bases, with 15 bases lying between them. From germline, CDR1 is SGHNT and CDR2 YYREEE (reference sequence). CDR3 in amino acids: CASSQQVQGETQYF. In DNA form, the CDR3 reads TGTGCCAGCAGCCAACAGGTCCAGGGGGAGACCCAGTACTTC.

This sequence joins TRBV30 and TRBJ1-2, with TRBD1 matching over 9 bases. In germline, CDR1 is GTSNPN, CDR2 SVGIG (reference sequence). The CDR3 totals 14 residues. Trimming took 1 base from V and 1 from J; bases not matched to a gene: 1. CDR3 region: CAWSDRGRNYGYTF. Written as DNA, the CDR3 is TGTGCCTGGAGTGACAGGGGGCGTAACTATGGCTACACCTTC.

Only one count was recorded for this clone. The rearrangement joins TRBV18 to TRBJ2-5; TRBD2 is a possible D gene (6 bases). CDR3 size: 13 residues. The V and J ends lost 3 bases and 4 bases respectively, with 9 bases between them. Germline V gives CDR1 KGHSH, CDR2 LQKENI. The CDR3 sequence is CASSPLGGETQYF. The CDR3 DNA sequence: TGTGCCAGCTCACCTTTGGGGGGAGAGACCCAGTACTTC.

A single count supports this clone. The genes are TRBV28 and TRBJ1-6; D not resolved. CDR3 length: 12 residues. Germline values: CDR1 MDHEN, CDR2 SYDVKM. CDR3 protein: CASGVHNSPLHF. The CDR3 bases are TGTGCGAGCGGGGTCCATAATTCACCCCTCCACTTT.

The rearrangement uses TRBV5-1 and TRBJ2-7, with a tentative D call TRBD2 (5 bases). The CDR3 extends over 13 amino acids. V was clipped by 4 bases and J by 4 bases, with 12 bases between them. CDR1 SGHRS and CDR2 YFSETQ come from the germline V gene. CDR3 loop: CASSKAENYEQYF. In DNA form, the CDR3 reads TGCGCCAGCAGCAAAGCGGAAAATTACGAGCAGTACTTC.

In nucleotides, the CDR3 is TGTGCCATCAGTCTACAGGGGGCGGACACTGAAGCTTTCTTT. Translation gives CAISLQGADTEAFF. The chain couples TRBV10-3 to TRBJ1-1, with TRBD1 matching 9 bases. The ends lost 5 bases at V and 3 bases at J; junction bases unmatched: 4. This CDR3 is built from 14 residues. The germline gives CDR1 ENHRY, CDR2 SYGVKD.

The table lists this clone with a count of one. The V gene is TRBV7-2, the J gene TRBJ2-7; D remains unclear. The CDR3 runs 13 residues. From germline, CDR1 is SGHTA and CDR2 FQGNSA. Deletions cut 1 base from V and 2 bases from J, with 6 bases between. The CDR3 spells CASSLGRPYEQYF. CDR3 DNA sequence: TGTGCCAGCAGCTTAGGCCGCCCCTACGAGCAGTACTTC.

This chain joins TRBV28 and TRBJ1-2; 7 bases match TRBD1. Unmatched junction bases numbered 10, after V lost 8 bases and J lost 4 bases. Germline loops: CDR1 MDHEN, CDR2 SYDVKM. The CDR3 has 14 amino acids. CDR3 sequence (DNA): TGTGCCAGCGTGGAGGGAGGGGGCGTCTATGGCTACACCTTC. Its protein is CASVEGGGVYGYTF.

The CDR3, as DNA: TGTGCCAGCAGCAAAGCAGGGGGCGACTATGGCTACACCTTC. It is translated as CASSKAGGDYGYTF. J is TRBJ1-2 and V is TRBV7-9; TRBD1 aligns across 8 bases. Trimming cost V 5 bases and J 3 bases; bases outside gene matches: 5. CDR1 and CDR2 (germline): SEHNR, FQNEAQ (reference sequence). This CDR3 contains 14 residues.

This chain joins TRBV4-1 and TRBJ1-6; D gene uncertain. Germline V lookup: CDR1 MGHRA, CDR2 YSYEKL. The length of the CDR3 is 12 residues. V lost 1 base to trimming and J lost 13 bases, with 8 bases between them. This chain's CDR3 is CASSQGVYPLHF. As DNA, the CDR3 is TGCGCCAGCAGCCAAGGGGTCTACCCCCTCCACTTT.

The CDR3 region is CASSQEGRGYEQYF. In nucleotides, the CDR3 is TGCGCCAGCAGCCAAGAAGGAAGGGGCTACGAGCAGTACTTC. This sequence joins TRBV4-3 and TRBJ2-7, with D tentatively TRBD1 (5 bases). V was cut by 0 bases and J by 3 bases, with 9 bases left in between. This CDR3 comprises 14 residues. Germline assignment: CDR1 LGHNA and CDR2 YSLEER.

The rearrangement joins TRBV7-2 to TRBJ2-4; 7 nucleotides agree with TRBD1. The CDR3 is made up of 15 amino acids. With 3 bases clipped from V and 9 bases from J, the junction kept 11 bases outside the gene matches. Germline loops: CDR1 SGHTA, CDR2 FQGNSA. The CDR3 DNA sequence: TGTGCCAGCAGCTTTGTGGTAGGGGGCGATGGCATTCAGTACTTC. Amino acid sequence: CASSFVVGGDGIQYF. Filled out from reference TRBV7-2 and TRBJ2-4, the complete variable domain reads GAGVSQSPSNKVTEKGKDVELRCDPISGHTALYWYRQSLGQGLEFLIYFQGNSAPDKSGLPSDRFSAERTGGSVSTLTIQRTQQEDSAVYLCASSFVVGGDGIQYFGAGTRLSVL.

The rearrangement joins TRBV7-2 to TRBJ1-3; 7 bases agree with TRBD1. Trimming removed 5 bases from V and 5 bases from J; junction bases left unmatched: 12. The germline CDR1 and CDR2 sequences are SGHTA and FQGNSA. This CDR3 comprises 16 residues. This CDR3 reads CASSPHAGTARNTIYF. The CDR3 coding sequence is TGTGCCAGCAGCCCCCACGCCGGGACAGCTAGAAACACCATATATTTT.

This chain links TRBV7-8 with TRBJ2-1; D remains unclear. V lost 5 bases and J 1 base, leaving 12 bases between the germline ends. This CDR3 region has 15 residues. Per germline, CDR1 SGHVS and CDR2 FQNEAQ. The CDR3 spells CASSGRPFSYNEQFF. CDR3 bases: TGTGCCAGCAGCGGACGACCCTTTTCCTACAATGAGCAGTTCTTC.

In its sample, this clone was seen once. This chain connects TRBV4-3 to TRBJ1-2; 7 bases match TRBD1. From germline, CDR1 is LGHNA and CDR2 YSLEER. The CDR3 loop spans 16 amino acids. Trimming removed 3 bases from V and 0 bases from J; junction bases left unmatched: 7. The CDR3: CASSQQTGRPNYGYTF. The CDR3 coding sequence is TGCGCCAGCAGCCAGCAGACAGGGCGACCTAACTATGGCTACACCTTC.

The gene calls are TRBV6-4 and TRBJ2-3; D is uncertain. V lost 8 bases to trimming and J lost 4 bases, with 16 bases between them. CDR1 and CDR2 from the germline V gene are MRHNA and SNTAGT. CDR3 length equals 14 residues. CDR3 coding DNA: TGTGCCAGCCCGCGGTTTAAGGCCTCAGATACGCAGTATTTT. The encoded protein is CASPRFKASDTQYF.

The rearrangement joins TRBV9 to TRBJ2-2; TRBD2 agrees at 10 bases. The CDR3 has 16 residues. Germline loops: CDR1 SGDLS, CDR2 YYNGEE. Germline trimming cut 0 bases from V and 7 bases from J; bases unmatched to any gene: 6. The CDR3 coding sequence is TGTGCCAGCAGCGTAGCGGCTAGCGGGAGTGGCGGGGAGCTGTTTTTT. Translation: CASSVAASGSGGELFF.

The chain joins TRBV5-1 to TRBJ2-2; 10 positions agree with TRBD1. The V segment lost 3 bases and the J segment 4 bases; nucleotides outside the gene matches: 6. CDR1 SGHRS and CDR2 YFSETQ come from the germline V gene. The CDR3 spans 16 residues. The CDR3 sequence is CASSYTTGGGTGELFF. In DNA, the CDR3 is TGCGCCAGCAGCTACACGACAGGGGGCGGCACCGGGGAGCTGTTTTTT.